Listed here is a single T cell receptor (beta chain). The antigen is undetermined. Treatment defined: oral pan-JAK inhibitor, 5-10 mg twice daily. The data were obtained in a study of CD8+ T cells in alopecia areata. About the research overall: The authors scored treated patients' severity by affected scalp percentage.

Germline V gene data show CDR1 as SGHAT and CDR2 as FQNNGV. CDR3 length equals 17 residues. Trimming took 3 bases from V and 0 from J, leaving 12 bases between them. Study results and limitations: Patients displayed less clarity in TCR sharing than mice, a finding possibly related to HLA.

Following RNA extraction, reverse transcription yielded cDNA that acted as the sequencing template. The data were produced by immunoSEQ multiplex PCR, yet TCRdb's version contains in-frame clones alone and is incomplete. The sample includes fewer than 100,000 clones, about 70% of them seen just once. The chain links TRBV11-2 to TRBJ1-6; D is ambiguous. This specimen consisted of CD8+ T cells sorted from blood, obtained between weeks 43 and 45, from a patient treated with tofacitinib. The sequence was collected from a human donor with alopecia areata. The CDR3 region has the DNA TGTGCCAGCAGCTTTTCCCCAACGAGCTCCTATAATTCACCCCTCCACTTT. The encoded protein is CASSFSPTSSYNSPLHF.